Listed below are T cell receptor beta chains from one sample, sequenced in a study of monozygotic twins with inflammatory bowel disease. TCRdb reprocessed the 5' RACE reads and keeps a single row for each CDR3 protein, giving no DNA. This sample contains a few hundred thousand distinct CDR3 sequences. The specimen was blood. All receptors derive from a human donor with ulcerative colitis or Crohn's disease, or a healthy co-twin of an affected twin (not recorded which). CDR3s include the opening cysteine and the closing phenylalanine or tryptophan.

>TRBV6-5|13|TRBJ2-7
CASRGQGYYEQYF
>TRBV11-3|16|TRBJ2-1
CASSLGEGNSYNEQFF
>TRBV4-1|15|TRBJ1-2
CASSQDGTVNYGYTF
>TRBV12-3/TRBV12-4|15|TRBJ1-2
CASSFLLRQAYGYTF
>TRBV20-1|14|TRBJ2-7
CSARKLAGGIEQYF
>TRBV11-2|14|TRBJ1-6
CASSLAGVSSPLHF
>TRBV11-2|14|TRBJ2-5
CASSLASEKETQYF
>TRBV12-3/TRBV12-4|19|TRBJ2-5
CASSPGVDWRGGSGETQYF
>TRBV7-2|11|TRBJ2-7
CASGDYHEQYF
>TRBV20-1|17|TRBJ2-1
CSAVGLAGGPSYNEQFF
>TRBV29-1|11|TRBJ2-7
CSVRWGCEQYF
>TRBV6-2/TRBV6-3|16|TRBJ2-1
CATTFLLVGDYNEQFF
>TRBV5-1|16|TRBJ2-7
CASREGQTRTQYEQYF
>TRBV20-1|15|TRBJ1-2
CSARGGQPYTYGYTF
>TRBV5-1|14|TRBJ1-4
CASSLGVSSEKLFF
>TRBV7-2|15|TRBJ2-2
CASSLSYPNTGELFF
>TRBV10-3|13|TRBJ1-2
CAISEQENNGYTF
>TRBV11-3|14|TRBJ2-2
CASSQQGPVEELFF
>TRBV6-6|13|TRBJ1-2
CASSWGGVYGYTF
>TRBV10-3|13|TRBJ2-1
CATGTSGGNEQFF
>TRBV5-5|17|TRBJ2-1
CASSLIAPAGGPYEQFF
>TRBV9|15|TRBJ2-3
CASSVAGPSTDTQYF
>TRBV9|17|TRBJ2-6
CASSGGQGRTWANVLTF
>TRBV6-5|12|TRBJ2-7
CASSTSSYEQYF
>TRBV7-9|15|TRBJ1-1
CASSLGVGIYTEAFF
>TRBV5-1|17|TRBJ2-3
CASSLVRTSGGTGTQYF
>TRBV28|15|TRBJ2-1
CASGGGVLDNNEQFF
>TRBV7-2|12|TRBJ2-7
CASSDTGYEQYF
>TRBV27|16|TRBJ2-2
CASSHEDRFSTGELFF
>TRBV5-1|15|TRBJ1-2
CASSLTQGANYGYTF
>TRBV20-1|14|TRBJ2-1
CSASAGGSYNEQFF
>TRBV6-1|17|TRBJ2-7
CATSRTSGGGSSYEQYF
>TRBV6-2/TRBV6-3|18|TRBJ1-1
CASSYSRDRGRRNTEAFF
>TRBV6-6|14|TRBJ2-7
CASSYAQSTHEQYF